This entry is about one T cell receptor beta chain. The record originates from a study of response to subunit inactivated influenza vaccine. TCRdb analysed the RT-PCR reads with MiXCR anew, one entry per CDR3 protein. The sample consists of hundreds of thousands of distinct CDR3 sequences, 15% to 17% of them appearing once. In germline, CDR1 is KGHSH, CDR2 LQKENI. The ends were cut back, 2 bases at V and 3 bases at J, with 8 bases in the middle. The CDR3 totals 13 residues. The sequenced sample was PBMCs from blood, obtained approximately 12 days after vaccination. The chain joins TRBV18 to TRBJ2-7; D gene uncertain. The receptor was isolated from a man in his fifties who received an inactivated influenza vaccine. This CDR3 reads CASSPERNYEQYF. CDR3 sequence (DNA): TGTGCCAGCTCACCAGAACGGAACTACGAGCAGTACTTC.